This T cell receptor (beta chain) was sequenced during a study of Graves' ophthalmopathy and Graves' hyperthyroidism. RNA transcripts provided the template for amplifying TCR beta CDR3 regions. The authors performed first-round RT-PCR with HTBI primers and then a second-round multiplex PCR. A single record per CDR3 protein comes from TCRdb applying MiXCR to the multiplex PCR reads. Of hundreds of thousands of distinct CDR3 sequences listed, over 20% are singletons. The V gene end was trimmed by 10 bases and the J gene end by 0 bases; junction bases not matched to a gene: 13. The CDR3 contains 17 residues. CDR1 is ENHRY and CDR2 is SYGVKD in the germline V gene.

This TCR was sampled from a woman aged 18-35 years with stable Graves' hyperthyroidism. The chain employs TRBV10-3 and TRBJ1-1; 11 nucleotides match TRBD1. Sequences were obtained from peripheral blood. CDR3 sequence reads: CANKRWGQGGMNTEAFF. In DNA form, the CDR3 reads TGTGCCAACAAAAGGTGGGGACAGGGGGGGATGAACACTGAAGCTTTCTTT.